This is a list of T cell receptor beta chains from one sample in a study of technical replicates of blood from a few donors. Sequenced by immunoSEQ multiplex PCR; TCRdb stores in-frame clones only, minus some. In the table there are roughly 80,000 clones, over 75% of which are singletons. Sequenced: T cells isolated from PBMCs. The source is a human donor in good health. The CDR3 runs from the conserved cysteine through the conserved F or W. The D gene is left open where the match is weak. Size values are once, few and many counts, or a class for expanded clones, and some rows have none.

J | V | length | D | size | CDR3 | DNA
TRBJ1-2 | TRBV4-2 | 15 | TRBD1 | few | CASSQPTGTAYGYTF | TGTGCCAGCAGCCAACCGACAGGGACTGCCTATGGCTACACCTTC
TRBJ2-5 | TRBV4-1 | 17 | TRBD1 | - | CASSQEGNLAGGEAQYF | TGCGCCAGCAGCCAAGAAGGTAACTTGGCAGGGGGTGAGGCCCAGTACTTC
TRBJ2-1 | TRBV28 | 11 | - | - | CASSLVAEQFF | TGTGCCAGCAGTTTAGTGGCTGAGCAGTTCTTC
TRBJ2-7 | TRBV5-4 | 15 | - | - | CASSIWAGSSYEQYF | TGTGCCAGCAGCATCTGGGCGGGTAGCTCCTACGAGCAGTACTTC
TRBJ1-2 | TRBV25-1 | 15 | TRBD1 | - | CASSEWDRGKSGYTF | TGTGCCAGCAGTGAATGGGACAGGGGGAAAAGTGGCTACACCTTC
TRBJ2-5 | TRBV9 | 15 | TRBD1 | - | CASSASDRERETQYF | TGTGCCAGCAGCGCGTCAGACAGGGAGAGGGAGACCCAGTACTTC
TRBJ2-7 | TRBV2 | 12 | - | - | CASSGTSYEQYF | TGTGCCAGCAGTGGGACTTCCTACGAGCAGTACTTC
TRBJ1-1 | TRBV5-6 | 12 | - | few | CASSLRRTEAFF | TGTGCCAGCAGCTTAAGGAGAACTGAAGCTTTCTTT
TRBJ2-1 | TRBV25-1 | 11 | - | - | CASSLYNEQFF | TGTGCCAGCTCCCTATACAATGAGCAGTTCTTC
TRBJ2-5 | TRBV7-7 | 15 | TRBD2 | - | CASSLLAGVLETQYF | TGTGCTAGCAGCCTCCTAGCGGGAGTTTTGGAGACCCAGTACTTC
TRBJ2-3 | TRBV19 | 16 | - | - | CASSIVHGRSTDTQYF | TGTGCCAGTAGTATAGTTCACGGGAGAAGCACAGATACGCAGTATTTT
TRBJ1-1 | TRBV28 | 14 | TRBD1 | - | CASSSGTGRTEAFF | TGTGCCAGCAGCTCCGGGACAGGGAGGACTGAAGCTTTCTTT
TRBJ2-1 | TRBV7-9 | 15 | TRBD1 | - | CASSSDRVSYNEQFF | TGTGCCAGCAGCTCGGACAGGGTCTCCTACAATGAGCAGTTCTTC
TRBJ1-1 | TRBV2 | 14 | TRBD1 | - | CASSGQVMNTEAFF | TGTGCCAGCTCTGGACAGGTTATGAACACTGAAGCTTTCTTT
TRBJ2-2 | TRBV7-9 | 12 | - | - | CATLEGAGELFF | TGTGCCACTTTAGAGGGAGCCGGGGAGCTGTTTTTT
TRBJ1-1 | TRBV25-1 | 13 | TRBD1 | few | CASSKNLTGEAFF | TGTGCCAGCAGTAAGAACCTGACAGGGGAAGCTTTCTTT
TRBJ2-2 | TRBV19 | 15 | TRBD2 | - | CASSRPREVTGELFF | TGTGCCAGTAGTCGGCCGCGGGAGGTCACCGGGGAGCTGTTTTTT
TRBJ2-7 | TRBV7-9 | 17 | TRBD1 | - | CASSLPEGGVTYYEQYF | TGTGCCAGCAGCTTACCCGAAGGGGGCGTTACTTACTACGAGCAGTACTTC
TRBJ2-2 | TRBV5-6 | 14 | - | - | CASSFSANTGELFF | TGTGCCAGCAGCTTTTCTGCGAACACCGGGGAGCTGTTTTTT
TRBJ2-5 | TRBV7-2 | 14 | TRBD2 | - | CASSPGLAEETQYF | TGTGCCAGCAGCCCGGGACTAGCGGAAGAGACCCAGTACTTC
TRBJ1-2 | TRBV28 | 14 | TRBD1 | - | CATRRTGGLYGYTF | TGTGCCACCAGAAGAACAGGGGGGCTCTATGGCTACACCTTC
TRBJ2-7 | TRBV18 | 13 | - | few | CASSLSGSYEQYF | TGTGCCAGCTCACTCTCGGGCTCCTACGAGCAGTACTTC
TRBJ2-2 | TRBV5-6 | 17 | - | - | CASSPRRRGANTGELFF | TGTGCCAGCAGTCCCCGACGAAGGGGCGCGAACACCGGGGAGCTGTTTTTT
TRBJ1-1 | TRBV6-1 | 14 | TRBD1 | - | CASSWQGVDAEAFF | TGTGCCAGCAGTTGGCAGGGGGTCGACGCTGAAGCTTTCTTT
TRBJ2-1 | TRBV2 | 17 | TRBD2 | - | CASNYDVRSGRGNEQFF | TGTGCCAGCAACTATGACGTGAGAAGCGGGAGAGGAAATGAGCAGTTCTTC
TRBJ1-3 | TRBV5-4 | 16 | TRBD1 | - | CASSLTGGKSGNTIYF | TGTGCCAGCAGCTTAACAGGGGGTAAGTCTGGAAACACCATATATTTT
TRBJ2-7 | TRBV28 | 14 | TRBD1 | - | CASSRDREVGEQYF | TGTGCCAGCAGTCGGGACAGGGAAGTTGGCGAGCAGTACTTC
TRBJ2-3 | TRBV19 | 15 | - | few | CASKLGEGLADTQYF | TGTGCCAGTAAACTGGGCGAGGGTCTCGCAGATACGCAGTATTTT
TRBJ2-1 | TRBV5-1 | 15 | TRBD2 | - | CASSLLAGGLNEQFF | TGCGCCAGCAGCTTACTAGCGGGAGGGCTGAATGAGCAGTTCTTC
TRBJ2-1 | TRBV19 | 13 | TRBD1 | - | CASSEDRGNEQFF | TGTGCCAGTAGTGAGGACAGGGGAAATGAGCAGTTCTTC
TRBJ1-3 | TRBV9 | 15 | TRBD1 | - | CASSGLDREGNTIYF | TGTGCCAGCAGCGGCCTAGACAGGGAAGGAAACACCATATATTTT
TRBJ1-1 | TRBV11-3 | 14 | - | - | CASSQTGIDTEAFF | TGTGCCAGCAGCCAGACAGGTATCGACACTGAAGCTTTCTTT
TRBJ1-1 | TRBV29-1 | 13 | TRBD1 | - | CSVQTGAFTEAFF | TGCAGCGTCCAGACAGGGGCTTTCACTGAAGCTTTCTTT